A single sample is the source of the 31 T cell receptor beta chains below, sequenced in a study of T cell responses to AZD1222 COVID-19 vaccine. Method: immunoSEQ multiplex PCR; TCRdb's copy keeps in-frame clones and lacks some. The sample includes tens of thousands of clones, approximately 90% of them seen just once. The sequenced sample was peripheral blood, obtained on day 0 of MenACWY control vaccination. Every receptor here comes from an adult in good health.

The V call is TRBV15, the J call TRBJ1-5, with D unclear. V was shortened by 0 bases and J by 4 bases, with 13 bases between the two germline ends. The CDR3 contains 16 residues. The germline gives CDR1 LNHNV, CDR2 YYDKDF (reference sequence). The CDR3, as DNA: TGTGCCACCAGCAGAGAACCAGGACCCTTAAATCAGCCCCAGCATTTT. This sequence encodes CATSREPGPLNQPQHF. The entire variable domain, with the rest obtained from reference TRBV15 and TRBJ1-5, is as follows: DAMVIQNPRYQVTQFGKPVTLSCSQTLNHNVMYWYQQKSSQAPKLLFHYYDKDFNNEADTPDNFQSRRPNTSFCFLDIRSPGLGDTAMYLCATSREPGPLNQPQHFGDGTRLSIL.

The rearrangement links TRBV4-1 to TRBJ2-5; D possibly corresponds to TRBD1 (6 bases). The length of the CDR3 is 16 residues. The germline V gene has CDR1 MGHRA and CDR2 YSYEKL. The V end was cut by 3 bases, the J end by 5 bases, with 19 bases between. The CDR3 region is CASSQATGSVGETQYF. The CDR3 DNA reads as TGCGCCAGCAGCCAGGCTACAGGGTCCGTCGGGGAGACCCAGTACTTC.

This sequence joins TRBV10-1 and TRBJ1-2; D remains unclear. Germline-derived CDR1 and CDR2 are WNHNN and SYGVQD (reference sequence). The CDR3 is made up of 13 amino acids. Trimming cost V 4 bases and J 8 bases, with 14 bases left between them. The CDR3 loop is CASSASRVEGYTF. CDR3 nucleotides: TGCGCCAGCAGTGCCTCCAGAGTTGAAGGCTACACCTTC.

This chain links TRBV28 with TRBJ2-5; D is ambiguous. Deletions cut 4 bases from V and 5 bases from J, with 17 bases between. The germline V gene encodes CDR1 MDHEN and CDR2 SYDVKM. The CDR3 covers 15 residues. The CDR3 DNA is TGTGCCAGCAGTTCTCCACGGTTGGTCTCCGAGACCCAGTACTTC. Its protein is CASSSPRLVSETQYF.

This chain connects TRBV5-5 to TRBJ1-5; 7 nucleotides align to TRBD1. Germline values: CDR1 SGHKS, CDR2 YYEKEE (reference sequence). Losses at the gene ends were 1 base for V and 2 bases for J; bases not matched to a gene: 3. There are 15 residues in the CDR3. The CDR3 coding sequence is TGTGCCAGCAGCTTGACAGGGGCGGGCAATCAGCCCCAGCATTTT. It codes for CASSLTGAGNQPQHF.

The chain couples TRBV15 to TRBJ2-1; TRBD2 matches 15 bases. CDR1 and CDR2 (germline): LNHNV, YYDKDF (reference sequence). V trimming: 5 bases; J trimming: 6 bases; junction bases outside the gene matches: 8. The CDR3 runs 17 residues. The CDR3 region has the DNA TGTGCCACCAGCGACGGGACTAGCGGGAGGTGGGTCAATGAGCAGTTCTTC. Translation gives CATSDGTSGRWVNEQFF.

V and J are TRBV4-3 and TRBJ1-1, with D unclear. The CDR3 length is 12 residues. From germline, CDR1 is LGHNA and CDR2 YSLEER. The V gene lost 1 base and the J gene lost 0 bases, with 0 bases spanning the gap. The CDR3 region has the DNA TGCGCCAGCAGCCAAGTGAACACTGAAGCTTTCTTT. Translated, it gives CASSQVNTEAFF.

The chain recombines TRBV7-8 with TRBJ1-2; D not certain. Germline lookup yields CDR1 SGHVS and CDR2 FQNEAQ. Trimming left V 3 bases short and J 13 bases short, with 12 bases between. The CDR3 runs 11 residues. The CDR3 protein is CASSFVEALTF. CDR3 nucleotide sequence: TGTGCCAGCAGCTTTGTGGAGGCCCTCACCTTC.

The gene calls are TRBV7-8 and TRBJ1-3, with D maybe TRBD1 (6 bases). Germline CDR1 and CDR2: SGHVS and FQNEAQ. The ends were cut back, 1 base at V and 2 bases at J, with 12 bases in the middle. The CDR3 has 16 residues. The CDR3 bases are TGTGCCAGCAGCTTAGGAGCGACAGGAGCTGGAAACACCATATATTTT. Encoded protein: CASSLGATGAGNTIYF.

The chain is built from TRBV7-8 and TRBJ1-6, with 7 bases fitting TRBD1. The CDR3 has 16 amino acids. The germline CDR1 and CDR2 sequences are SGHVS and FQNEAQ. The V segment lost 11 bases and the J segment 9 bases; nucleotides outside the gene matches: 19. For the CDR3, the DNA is TGTGCCGCCAGGGACAGCAATGAGGAGGGAACTTCACCCCTCCACTTT. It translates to CAARDSNEEGTSPLHF.

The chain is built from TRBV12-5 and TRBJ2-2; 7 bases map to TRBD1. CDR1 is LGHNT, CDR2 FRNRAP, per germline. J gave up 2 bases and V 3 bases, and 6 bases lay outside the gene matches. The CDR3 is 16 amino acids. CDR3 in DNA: TGTGCTAGTGGTTTCCGGGGACAGACCAACACCGGGGAGCTGTTTTTT. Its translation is CASGFRGQTNTGELFF.

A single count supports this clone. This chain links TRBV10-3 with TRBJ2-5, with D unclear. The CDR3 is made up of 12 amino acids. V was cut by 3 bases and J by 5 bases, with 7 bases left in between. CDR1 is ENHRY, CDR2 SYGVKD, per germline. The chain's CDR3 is CAISDMGETQYF. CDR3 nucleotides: TGTGCCATCAGTGATATGGGGGAGACCCAGTACTTC.

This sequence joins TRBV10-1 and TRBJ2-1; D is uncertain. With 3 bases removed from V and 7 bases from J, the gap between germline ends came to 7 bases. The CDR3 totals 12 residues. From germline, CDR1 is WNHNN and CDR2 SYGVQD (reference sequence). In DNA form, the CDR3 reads TGCGCCAGCAGTGATGCAGCAAATGAGCAGTTCTTC. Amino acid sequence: CASSDAANEQFF.

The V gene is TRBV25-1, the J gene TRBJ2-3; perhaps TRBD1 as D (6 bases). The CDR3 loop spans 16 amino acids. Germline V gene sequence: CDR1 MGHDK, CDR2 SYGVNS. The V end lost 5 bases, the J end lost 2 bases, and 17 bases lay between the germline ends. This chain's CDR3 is CASSTSGTKNTDTQYF. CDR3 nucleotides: TGTGCCAGCAGTACCTCCGGGACAAAAAACACAGATACGCAGTATTTT.

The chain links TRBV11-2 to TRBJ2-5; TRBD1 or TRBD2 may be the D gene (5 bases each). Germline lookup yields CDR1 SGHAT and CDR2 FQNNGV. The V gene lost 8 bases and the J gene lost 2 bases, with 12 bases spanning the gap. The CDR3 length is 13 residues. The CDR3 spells CASLHGAQETQYF. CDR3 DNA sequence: TGTGCCAGCCTGCACGGGGCACAAGAGACCCAGTACTTC. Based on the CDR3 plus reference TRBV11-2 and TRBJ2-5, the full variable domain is EAGVAQSPRYKIIEKRQSVAFWCNPISGHATLYWYQQILGQGPKLLIQFQNNGVVDDSQLPKDRFSAERLKGVDSTLKIQPAKLEDSAVYLCASLHGAQETQYFGPGTRLLVL.

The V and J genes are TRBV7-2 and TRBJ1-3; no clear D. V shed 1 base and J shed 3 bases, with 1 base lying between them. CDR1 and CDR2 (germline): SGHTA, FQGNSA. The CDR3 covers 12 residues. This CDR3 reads CASSLDGNTIYF. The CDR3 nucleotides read TGTGCCAGCAGCTTAGATGGAAACACCATATATTTT.

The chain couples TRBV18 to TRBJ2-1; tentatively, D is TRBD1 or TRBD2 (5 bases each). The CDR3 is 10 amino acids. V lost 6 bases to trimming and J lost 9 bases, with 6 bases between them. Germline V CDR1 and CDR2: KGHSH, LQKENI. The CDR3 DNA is TGTGCCAGCTCGAGGGGTGAGCAGTTCTTC. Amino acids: CASSRGEQFF. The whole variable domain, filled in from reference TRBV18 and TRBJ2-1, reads NAGVMQNPRHLVRRRGQEARLRCSPMKGHSHVYWYRQLPEEGLKFMVYLQKENIIDESGMPKERFSAEFPKEGPSILRIQQVVRGDSAAYFCASSRGEQFFGPGTRLTVL.

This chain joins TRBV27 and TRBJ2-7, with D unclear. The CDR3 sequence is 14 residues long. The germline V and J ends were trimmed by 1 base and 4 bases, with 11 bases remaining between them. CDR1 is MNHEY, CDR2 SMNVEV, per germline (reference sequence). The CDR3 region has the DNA TGTGCCAGCAGTTTATTTTCGGGTGGATACGAGCAGTACTTC. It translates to CASSLFSGGYEQYF.

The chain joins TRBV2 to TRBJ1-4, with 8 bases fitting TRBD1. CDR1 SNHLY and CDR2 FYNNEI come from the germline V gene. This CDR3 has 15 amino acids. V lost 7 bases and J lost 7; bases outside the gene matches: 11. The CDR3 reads CASTRGQGLIEKLFF. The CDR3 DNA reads TGTGCCAGCACCCGCGGACAGGGTTTAATTGAAAAACTGTTTTTT.

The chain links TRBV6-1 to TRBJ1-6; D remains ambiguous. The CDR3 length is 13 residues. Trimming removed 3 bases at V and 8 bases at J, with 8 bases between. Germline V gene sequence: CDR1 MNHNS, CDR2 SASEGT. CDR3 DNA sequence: TGTGCCAGCAGTGACCGATTGGATTCACCCCTCCACTTT. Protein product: CASSDRLDSPLHF.

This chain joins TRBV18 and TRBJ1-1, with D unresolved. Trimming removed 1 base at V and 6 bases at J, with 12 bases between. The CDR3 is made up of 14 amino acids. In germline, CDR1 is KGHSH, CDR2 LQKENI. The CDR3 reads CASSPQGFSSEAFF. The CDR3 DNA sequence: TGTGCCAGCTCACCACAAGGGTTTTCCTCTGAAGCTTTCTTT. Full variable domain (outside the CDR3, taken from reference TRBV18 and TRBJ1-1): NAGVMQNPRHLVRRRGQEARLRCSPMKGHSHVYWYRQLPEEGLKFMVYLQKENIIDESGMPKERFSAEFPKEGPSILRIQQVVRGDSAAYFCASSPQGFSSEAFFGQGTRLTVV.

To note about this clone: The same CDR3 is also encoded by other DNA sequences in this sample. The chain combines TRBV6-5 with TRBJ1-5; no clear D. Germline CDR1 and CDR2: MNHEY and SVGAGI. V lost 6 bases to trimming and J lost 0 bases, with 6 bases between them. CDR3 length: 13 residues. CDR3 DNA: TGTGCCAGCAGACAAAATAGCAATCAGCCCCAGCATTTT. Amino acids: CASRQNSNQPQHF.

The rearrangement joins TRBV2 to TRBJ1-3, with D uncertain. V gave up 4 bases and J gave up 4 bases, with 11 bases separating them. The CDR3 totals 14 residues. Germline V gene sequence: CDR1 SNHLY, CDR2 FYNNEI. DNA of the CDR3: TGTGCCAGCAGTGCCCGCGTTGTCGGAAACACCATATATTTT. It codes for CASSARVVGNTIYF.

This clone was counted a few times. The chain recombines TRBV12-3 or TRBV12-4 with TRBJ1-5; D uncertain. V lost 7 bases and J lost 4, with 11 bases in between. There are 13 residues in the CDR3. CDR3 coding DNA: TGTGCCAGCACCCCGGACGGGAATCAGCCCCAGCATTTT. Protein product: CASTPDGNQPQHF.

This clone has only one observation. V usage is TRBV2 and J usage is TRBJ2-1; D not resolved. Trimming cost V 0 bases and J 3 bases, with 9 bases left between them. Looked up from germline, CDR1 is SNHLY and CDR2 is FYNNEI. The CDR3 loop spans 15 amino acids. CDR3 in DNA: TGTGCCAGCAGTGAAGCCATGAGAAGCTACAATGAGCAGTTCTTC. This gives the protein CASSEAMRSYNEQFF.

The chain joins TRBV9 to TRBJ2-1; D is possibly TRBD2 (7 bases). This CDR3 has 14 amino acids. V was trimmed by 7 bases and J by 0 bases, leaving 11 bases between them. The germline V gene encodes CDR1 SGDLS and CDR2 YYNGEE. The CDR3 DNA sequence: TGTGCCAGCGGGAGGGGGAGCTCCTACAATGAGCAGTTCTTC. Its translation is CASGRGSSYNEQFF.

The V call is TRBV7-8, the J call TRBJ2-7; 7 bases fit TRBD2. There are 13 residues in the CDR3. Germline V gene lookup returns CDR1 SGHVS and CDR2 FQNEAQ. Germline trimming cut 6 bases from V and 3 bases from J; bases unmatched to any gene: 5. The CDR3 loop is CASRWAGDYEQYF. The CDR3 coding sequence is TGTGCCAGCAGATGGGCGGGAGACTACGAGCAGTACTTC.

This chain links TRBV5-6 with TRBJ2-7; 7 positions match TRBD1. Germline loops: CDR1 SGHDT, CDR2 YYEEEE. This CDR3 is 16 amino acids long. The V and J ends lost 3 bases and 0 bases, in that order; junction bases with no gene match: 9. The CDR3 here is CASSSRLDRNSYEQYF. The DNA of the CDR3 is TGTGCCAGCAGCTCCCGTTTGGACAGGAACTCCTACGAGCAGTACTTC.

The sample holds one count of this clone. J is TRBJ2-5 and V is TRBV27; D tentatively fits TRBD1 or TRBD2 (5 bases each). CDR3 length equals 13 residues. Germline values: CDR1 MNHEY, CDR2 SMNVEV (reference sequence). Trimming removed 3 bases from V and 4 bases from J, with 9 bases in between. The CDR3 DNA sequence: TGTGCCAGCAGTTTCGGGGCTCTAGAGACCCAGTACTTC. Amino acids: CASSFGALETQYF.

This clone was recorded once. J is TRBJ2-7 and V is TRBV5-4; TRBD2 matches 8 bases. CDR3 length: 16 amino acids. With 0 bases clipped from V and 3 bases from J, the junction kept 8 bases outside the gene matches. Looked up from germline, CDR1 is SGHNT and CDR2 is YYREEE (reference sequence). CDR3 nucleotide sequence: TGTGCCAGCAGCTTGGACAGCGGGAGTTTCTTCTACGAGCAGTACTTC. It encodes CASSLDSGSFFYEQYF.

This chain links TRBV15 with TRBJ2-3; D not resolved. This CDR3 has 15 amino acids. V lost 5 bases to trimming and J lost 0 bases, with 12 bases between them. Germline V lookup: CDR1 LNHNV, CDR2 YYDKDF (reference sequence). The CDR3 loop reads CATSGKRTSTDTQYF. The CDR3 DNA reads TGTGCCACCAGCGGTAAGAGAACTAGCACAGATACGCAGTATTTT.